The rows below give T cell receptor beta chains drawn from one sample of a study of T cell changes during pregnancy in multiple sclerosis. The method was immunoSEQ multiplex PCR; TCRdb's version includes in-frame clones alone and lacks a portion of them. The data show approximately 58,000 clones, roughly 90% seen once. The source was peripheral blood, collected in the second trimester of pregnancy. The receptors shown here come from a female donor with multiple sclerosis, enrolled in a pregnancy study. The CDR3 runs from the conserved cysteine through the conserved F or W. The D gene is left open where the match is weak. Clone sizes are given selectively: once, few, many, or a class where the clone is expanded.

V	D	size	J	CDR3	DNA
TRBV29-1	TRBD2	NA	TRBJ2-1	CSSWTSGRVLSNEQFF	TGCAGCTCGTGGACTAGCGGGAGGGTCTTATCCAATGAGCAGTTCTTC
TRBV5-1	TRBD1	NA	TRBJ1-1	CASSLTGEVGTEAFF	TGCGCCAGCAGCTTAACAGGGGAGGTGGGGACTGAAGCTTTCTTT
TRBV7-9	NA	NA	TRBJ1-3	CASSLGLGQGYGSGNTIYF	TGTGCCAGCAGCTTAGGTTTAGGACAAGGCTACGGCTCTGGAAACACCATATATTTT
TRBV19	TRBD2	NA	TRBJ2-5	CASSIPGLAGFQETQYF	TGTGCCAGTAGTATACCGGGACTAGCGGGATTCCAAGAGACCCAGTACTTC
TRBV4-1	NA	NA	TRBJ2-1	CASSQERRTAYEQFF	TGCGCCAGCAGCCAAGAAAGGCGGACAGCATATGAGCAGTTCTTC
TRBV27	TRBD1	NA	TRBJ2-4	CASSSGPPTGAGNIQYF	TGTGCCAGCAGTTCCGGCCCCCCGACAGGGGCTGGAAACATTCAGTACTTC
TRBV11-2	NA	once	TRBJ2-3	CASSFTGSGTDTQYF	TGTGCCAGCAGCTTTACAGGGTCGGGCACAGATACGCAGTATTTT
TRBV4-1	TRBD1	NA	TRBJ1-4	CASSQPPGGTDNEKLFF	TGCGCCAGCAGCCAACCCCCGGGCGGGACAGATAATGAAAAACTGTTTTTT
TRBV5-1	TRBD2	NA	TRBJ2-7	CASSYLAGTSGPYEQYF	TGCGCCAGCAGCTATCTGGCTGGGACTAGCGGACCCTACGAGCAGTACTTC
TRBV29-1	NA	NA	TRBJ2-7	CSVESFRDEQYF	TGCAGCGTGGAATCTTTCAGGGACGAGCAGTACTTC
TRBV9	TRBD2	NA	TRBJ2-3	CASSVATSASGYADTQYF	TGTGCCAGCAGCGTAGCTACATCGGCTAGCGGGTACGCAGATACGCAGTATTTT
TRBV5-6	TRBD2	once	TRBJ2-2	CASSRTSENTGELFF	TGTGCCAGCAGCCGGACTAGCGAGAACACCGGGGAGCTGTTTTTT
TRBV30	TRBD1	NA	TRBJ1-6	CAWRTTQGRNSPLHF	TGTGCCTGGAGGACTACACAGGGGAGGAATTCACCCCTCCACTTT
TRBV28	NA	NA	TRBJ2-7	CASSLGHYEQYF	TGTGCCAGCAGTTTAGGGCATTACGAGCAGTACTTC
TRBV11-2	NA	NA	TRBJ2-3	CASSWRQIDTQYF	TGTGCCAGCAGCTGGAGACAGATAGATACGCAGTATTTT
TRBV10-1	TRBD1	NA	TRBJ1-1	CASSDHGQGGTEAFF	TGCGCCAGCAGTGACCACGGACAGGGGGGCACTGAAGCTTTCTTT
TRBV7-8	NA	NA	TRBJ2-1	CASSLAQSVYNEQFF	TGTGCCAGCAGCTTAGCGCAAAGCGTCTACAATGAGCAGTTCTTC
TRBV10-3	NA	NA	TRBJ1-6	CAISESNRGNSPLHF	TGTGCCATCAGTGAGTCGAATAGGGGGAATTCACCCCTCCACTTT
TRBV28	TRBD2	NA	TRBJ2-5	CASSLAGGGVAQYF	TGTGCCAGCAGCCTAGCGGGAGGGGGGGTGGCCCAGTACTTC
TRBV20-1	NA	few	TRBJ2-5	CSASIQETQYF	TGCAGTGCTAGTATCCAAGAGACCCAGTACTTC
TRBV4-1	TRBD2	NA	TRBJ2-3	CASSRTSERTDTQYF	TGCGCCAGCAGCCGGACTAGCGAACGCACAGATACGCAGTATTTT
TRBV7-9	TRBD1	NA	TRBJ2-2	CASSPRRRDREGGELFF	TGTGCCAGCAGCCCGAGGCGCCGGGACAGGGAGGGCGGGGAGCTGTTTTTT
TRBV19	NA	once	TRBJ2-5	CASSISGGRIETQYF	TGTGCCAGTAGTATTTCCGGGGGGCGAATAGAGACCCAGTACTTC
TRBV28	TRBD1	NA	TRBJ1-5	CASSWGTGGHQPQHF	TGTGCCAGCAGCTGGGGCACAGGGGGCCATCAGCCCCAGCATTTT
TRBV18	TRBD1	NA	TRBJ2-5	CASSPPGQVQETQYF	TGTGCCAGCTCCCCTCCGGGACAGGTTCAAGAGACCCAGTACTTC
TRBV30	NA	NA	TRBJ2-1	CAWSIGGGSYNEQFF	TGTGCCTGGAGTATAGGGGGGGGTTCCTACAATGAGCAGTTCTTC
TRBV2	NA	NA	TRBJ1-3	CASTMGGRNTIYF	TGTGCCAGCACAATGGGAGGCAGAAACACCATATATTTT
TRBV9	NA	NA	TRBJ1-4	CASSVEGAGEKLFF	TGTGCCAGCAGCGTAGAAGGGGCTGGAGAAAAACTGTTTTTT
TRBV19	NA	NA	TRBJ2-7	CASRPAGFNEQYF	TGTGCCAGTAGACCCGCAGGGTTCAACGAGCAGTACTTC
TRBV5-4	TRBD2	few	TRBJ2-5	CASSLLAGGQETQYF	TGTGCCAGCAGCTTACTAGCGGGGGGACAAGAGACCCAGTACTTC
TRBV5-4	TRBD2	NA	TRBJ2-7	CASSGWTGVAGYSYEQYF	TGTGCCAGCAGCGGGTGGACCGGGGTAGCGGGATATTCCTACGAGCAGTACTTC
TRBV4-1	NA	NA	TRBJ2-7	CASSQYAGKASYEQYF	TGCGCCAGCAGCCAATACGCAGGGAAGGCATCCTACGAGCAGTACTTC
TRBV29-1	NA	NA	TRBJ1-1	CSVNEMAAFF	TGCAGCGTCAACGAAATGGCAGCTTTCTTT
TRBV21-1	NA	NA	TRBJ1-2	CAAWGDRGVKGYTF	TGTGCCGCCTGGGGGGACAGGGGTGTAAAGGGCTACACCTTC
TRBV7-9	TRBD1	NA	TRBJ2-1	CASSRDRRYHNEQFF	TGTGCCAGCAGCAGGGACAGGAGGTACCACAATGAGCAGTTCTTC
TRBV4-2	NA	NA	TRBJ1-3	CASSHPGPEPGNTIYF	TGTGCCAGCAGCCATCCAGGCCCCGAGCCTGGAAACACCATATATTTT
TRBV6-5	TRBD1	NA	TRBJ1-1	CASTRDSGNTEAFF	TGTGCCAGCACCCGGGACAGTGGGAACACTGAAGCTTTCTTT
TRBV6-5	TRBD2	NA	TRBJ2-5	CASSYISGGQETQYF	TGTGCCAGCAGTTACATTAGCGGGGGCCAAGAGACCCAGTACTTC
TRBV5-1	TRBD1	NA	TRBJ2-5	CASSLVSGGQETQYF	TGCGCCAGCAGCTTGGTGTCAGGGGGCCAAGAGACCCAGTACTTC
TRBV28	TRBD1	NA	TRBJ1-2	CASRPPGQGKIGGYTF	TGTGCCAGCAGGCCCCCGGGACAGGGTAAAATCGGTGGCTACACCTTC
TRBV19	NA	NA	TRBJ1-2	CASNHGDSYGYTF	TGTGCCAGTAATCATGGGGACTCTTATGGCTACACCTTC
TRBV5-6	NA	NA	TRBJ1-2	CASSPKTGKGYGYTF	TGTGCCAGCAGCCCCAAGACAGGTAAGGGCTATGGCTACACCTTC
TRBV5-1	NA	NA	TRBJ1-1	CASSPLPGPPNTEAFF	TGCGCCAGCAGCCCTCTCCCAGGCCCCCCGAACACTGAAGCTTTCTTT
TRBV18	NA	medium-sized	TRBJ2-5	CASSLSETQYF	TGTGCCAGCTCACTATCGGAGACCCAGTACTTC
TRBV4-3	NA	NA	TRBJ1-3	CASSQDFQGNTIYF	TGCGCCAGCAGCCAAGACTTTCAGGGAAACACCATATATTTT